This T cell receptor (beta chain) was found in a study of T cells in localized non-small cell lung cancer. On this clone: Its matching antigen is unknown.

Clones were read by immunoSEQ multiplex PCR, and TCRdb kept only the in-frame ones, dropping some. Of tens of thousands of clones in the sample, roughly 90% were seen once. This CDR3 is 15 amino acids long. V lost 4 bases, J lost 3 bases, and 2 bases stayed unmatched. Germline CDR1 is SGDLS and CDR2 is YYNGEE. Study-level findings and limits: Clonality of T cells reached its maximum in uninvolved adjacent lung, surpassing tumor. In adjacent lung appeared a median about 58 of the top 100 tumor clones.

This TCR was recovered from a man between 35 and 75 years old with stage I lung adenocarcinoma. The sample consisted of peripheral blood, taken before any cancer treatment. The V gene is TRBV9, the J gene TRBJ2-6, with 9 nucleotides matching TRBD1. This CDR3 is CASSTTGGGANVLTF. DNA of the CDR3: TGTGCCAGCAGCACGACAGGGGGTGGGGCCAACGTCCTGACTTTC. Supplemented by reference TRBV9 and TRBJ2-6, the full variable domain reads DSGVTQTPKHLITATGQRVTLRCSPRSGDLSVYWYQQSLDQGLQFLIQYYNGEERAKGNILERFSAQQFPDLHSELNLSSLELGDSALYFCASSTTGGGANVLTFGAGSRLTVL.